One sample yielded the 14 T cell receptor beta chains listed below, sequenced in a study of blood T cell repertoires in COVID-19. Sequencing used immunoSEQ multiplex PCR; TCRdb keeps in-frame clones, though not all of them. The data hold fewer than 60,000 clones, with about 80% observed a single time. Source material: peripheral blood. The origin of the receptors is a man aged 55 to 69 with acute or convalescent COVID-19.

The genes are TRBV6-5 and TRBJ2-7, with a possible D match to TRBD1 (5 bases). V was clipped by 6 bases and J by 2 bases, with 14 bases between them. Per germline, CDR1 MNHEY and CDR2 SVGAGI. The CDR3 consists of 14 residues. The CDR3 sequence is CASSNNRQTYEQYF. CDR3 DNA: TGTGCCAGCAGCAACAACAGACAGACCTACGAGCAGTACTTC.

The chain carries TRBV5-6 and TRBJ1-4; 8 positions agree with TRBD1. Germline V lookup: CDR1 SGHDT, CDR2 YYEEEE. The CDR3 length is 13 residues. Trimming removed 5 bases from V and 7 bases from J; junction bases left unmatched: 4. In DNA, the CDR3 is TGTGCCAGCAGTTCGGACAGGGTTGAAAAACTGTTTTTT. This gives the protein CASSSDRVEKLFF.

The chain combines TRBV6-6 with TRBJ1-1; maybe TRBD1 (5 bases). Germline CDR1 and CDR2: MNHNY and SVGAGI (reference sequence). CDR3 length equals 13 residues. Trimming shortened V by 4 bases and J by 3 bases, and 9 bases separated the two germline ends. CDR3 amino acids: CASSFMTDTEAFF. CDR3 sequence (DNA): TGTGCCAGCAGTTTTATGACAGACACTGAAGCTTTCTTT.

On this clone itself: Other nucleotide sequences from this sample produce the same CDR3. The chain is built from TRBV6-5 and TRBJ1-2; 11 nucleotides match TRBD1. CDR1 MNHEY and CDR2 SVGAGI come from the germline V gene. J was trimmed by 2 bases and V by 0 bases; bases with no gene match: 2. CDR3 length: 16 amino acids. CDR3 coding DNA: TGTGCCAGCAGTTACTCGAGGACAGGGGGCAACTATGGCTACACCTTC. This translates into CASSYSRTGGNYGYTF.

The V and J genes are TRBV19 and TRBJ2-5, with 12 bases aligning to TRBD2. In germline, CDR1 is LNHDA, CDR2 SQIVND (reference sequence). The J segment lost 2 bases and the V segment lost 4 bases, leaving 2 bases of the junction unmatched. The CDR3 sequence is 15 residues long. The CDR3 loop is CASSTGLAGQETQYF. The DNA of the CDR3 is TGTGCCAGTAGTACCGGACTAGCGGGGCAAGAGACCCAGTACTTC.

CDR3 sequence: CASSPFTNTGELFF. The CDR3 DNA is TGTGCCAGCAGTCCTTTTACGAACACCGGGGAGCTGTTTTTT. V and J are TRBV6-4 and TRBJ2-2; D uncertain. The length of the CDR3 is 14 residues. From germline, CDR1 is MRHNA and CDR2 SNTAGT. V was shortened by 5 bases and J by 0 bases, with 7 bases between the two germline ends.

The rearrangement joins TRBV5-5 to TRBJ1-4; TRBD1 is a possible D gene (5 bases). CDR3 length: 14 residues. Trimming removed 1 base from V and 6 bases from J, with 10 bases in between. The germline V gene has CDR1 SGHKS and CDR2 YYEKEE (reference sequence). The CDR3 DNA reads TGTGCCAGCAGCTTGAGGGGTCTTGATGAAAAACTGTTTTTT. This gives the protein CASSLRGLDEKLFF. The full variable domain, rest sourced from reference TRBV5-5 and TRBJ1-4, is DAGVTQSPTHLIKTRGQQVTLRCSPISGHKSVSWYQQVLGQGPQFIFQYYEKEERGRGNFPDRFSARQFPNYSSELNVNALLLGDSALYLCASSLRGLDEKLFFGSGTQLSVL.

The CDR3 sequence is CASSPPDDIYGYTF. CDR3 sequence (DNA): TGTGCCAGCTCACCACCTGACGACATCTATGGCTACACCTTC. This chain links TRBV18 with TRBJ1-2; D is uncertain. The ends were cut back, 0 bases at V and 4 bases at J, with 9 bases in the middle. Germline loops: CDR1 KGHSH, CDR2 LQKENI. The CDR3 has 14 residues.

J is TRBJ2-3 and V is TRBV18; the match to TRBD1 covers 7 bases. Germline V gives CDR1 KGHSH, CDR2 LQKENI. V dropped 0 bases and J dropped 1; count of bases not matched to a gene: 1. The CDR3 is made up of 15 amino acids. This chain's CDR3 is CASSPPGTGTDTQYF. Here the CDR3 DNA reads TGTGCCAGCTCACCACCCGGGACAGGCACAGATACGCAGTATTTT.

A single count supports this clone. The rearrangement joins TRBV14 to TRBJ1-1; D might be TRBD1 (5 bases). Germline lookup yields CDR1 SGHDN and CDR2 FVKESK. Trimming took off 4 bases at V and 2 bases at J, with 14 bases between the two ends. The length of the CDR3 is 15 residues. CDR3 bases: TGTGCCAGCAGCCCCCTCCCAGGGATAAACACTGAAGCTTTCTTT. It encodes CASSPLPGINTEAFF.

The V and J genes are TRBV5-1 and TRBJ2-7, with 9 bases lining up with TRBD1. V lost 7 bases and J lost 3; bases outside the gene matches: 11. Germline V gene lookup returns CDR1 SGHRS and CDR2 YFSETQ. The CDR3 has 15 amino acids. The CDR3 loop is CASDPGGTGNYEQYF. CDR3 DNA sequence: TGCGCCAGCGATCCCGGGGGGACAGGGAACTACGAGCAGTACTTC.

This clone was recorded only once. The chain carries TRBV6-5 and TRBJ2-3; TRBD1 aligns across 7 bases. Trimming cost V 6 bases and J 5 bases; bases outside gene matches: 8. This CDR3 is 14 amino acids long. From germline, CDR1 is MNHEY and CDR2 SVGAGI. The CDR3 region has the DNA TGTGCCAGCAGCCCAGACAGGGAAAGAGATACGCAGTATTTT. This encodes CASSPDRERDTQYF.

This CDR3 is CASREVSGGSKETQYF. In DNA form, the CDR3 reads TGTGCCAGCAGGGAAGTTAGCGGGGGGTCAAAAGAGACCCAGTACTTC. V usage is TRBV25-1 and J usage is TRBJ2-5; 10 bases agree with TRBD2. In germline, CDR1 is MGHDK, CDR2 SYGVNS. V shed 6 bases, J shed 3 bases, and the junction held 10 bases outside the gene matches. This CDR3 has 16 residues.

The chain links TRBV19 to TRBJ1-4; perhaps TRBD1 as D (6 bases). Germline values: CDR1 LNHDA, CDR2 SQIVND (reference sequence). The CDR3 runs to 14 residues. Deletions cut 3 bases from V and 7 bases from J, with 12 bases between. The CDR3 reads CASSITGLGEKLFF. The CDR3 DNA sequence: TGTGCCAGTAGTATCACAGGGCTTGGTGAAAAACTGTTTTTT.